This note documents a single T cell receptor (beta chain) sequence. Its antigen is undetermined. The record originates from a study of beta chain features in type 1 diabetes. Study-wide results and limits: Shorter TCRB CDR3s, moderately but significantly so, were found in Type 1 diabetes patients in all four CD4+ subsets. Naive, central memory and Treg TCRB repertoires seemed to resemble each other more closely in patients than they did in healthy donors.

Reverse transcribing all isolated RNA meant expressed TCRB transcripts were sequenced. Some clones are missing from TCRdb's copy, which holds only in-frame ones; the method was immunoSEQ multiplex PCR. The sample contains some 350,000 clones, 13% of which appear only once. The CDR3 consists of 15 residues. V shed 5 bases, J shed 8 bases, and the junction held 9 bases outside the gene matches. Germline CDR1 reads LNHDA; CDR2 reads SQIVND (reference sequence). The chain employs TRBV19 and TRBJ2-1, with 10 bases identical to TRBD1. The sequenced material came from naive CD4+ T cells from blood. The sequence was obtained from a woman younger than 30 with type 1 diabetes. Here the CDR3 DNA reads TGTGCCAGTAGTGGGGACAGGGGACCATCCCATGAGCAGTTCTTC. It yields the protein CASSGDRGPSHEQFF.